The clone carrying this T cell receptor (beta chain) was detected ten times or more. The antigen remains unidentified. The data originate from a study of blood T cells in healthy people across ages. Study observations and caveats: Researchers said unsorted PBMCs prevented a conclusive naive versus antigen-experienced comparison. In the absence of known donor CMV status, changes in expanded clonotypes were possibly confounded.

The CDR3 extends over 15 amino acids. The V gene lost 1 base and the J gene lost 0 bases, with 7 bases spanning the gap. The germline V gene has CDR1 LGHDT and CDR2 YNNKEL (reference sequence). Alongside a J-beta primer mix, a sample-barcoded 5' primer served in a second PCR lasting about 7 to 11 cycles. From the 5' RACE reads, TCRdb called clonotypes with MiXCR, one entry per CDR3 protein. The data contain hundreds of thousands of distinct CDR3 sequences, around two fifths of them seen just once; the ten biggest clones take up 25% to 35%. V gene TRBV3-1 combines with J gene TRBJ1-5; D not resolved. Input material: blood. This sequence was found in a man older than 75 in good health. The CDR3 reads CASSQGRSSNQPQHF. The CDR3 coding sequence is TGTGCCAGCAGCCAAGGACGGAGTAGCAATCAGCCCCAGCATTTT.